The rows below give T cell receptor beta chains drawn from one sample of a study of blood T cell repertoires in COVID-19. TCRdb's copy holds only in-frame clones and misses some; the assay was immunoSEQ multiplex PCR. The table shows 100,000 to 150,000 clones, with roughly four fifths occurring only once. Sequenced: PBMCs or T cells enriched from blood (not recorded which). The receptors shown here come from a man aged 40-49 years with acute COVID-19. Both conserved end residues are part of each CDR3. Fields, in order: J gene, CDR3 length, D gene, V gene, clone size, CDR3 DNA, CDR3 protein. A D gene is named only where the DNA matches it firmly. Some rows mark clone size as missing; the rest say once, few, many or name a class of expanded clone.

>TRBJ2-1|17|TRBD2|TRBV11-2|NA
TGTGCCAGCAGCCCCCACCGGGGACTAGCGGGAGAGAATGAGCAGTTCTTC
CASSPHRGLAGENEQFF
>TRBJ1-6|20|TRBD1|TRBV10-1|NA
TGCGCCAGCAGTGAGTCGGACCGGGACAGGGTATGTGTACGGCCATTCACGGTCCACTTT
CASSESDRDRVCVRPFTVHF
>TRBJ2-4|14|TRBD1|TRBV2|NA
TGTGCCAGCAGTGCGACAGGGGCGATAAACATTCAGTACTTC
CASSATGAINIQYF
>TRBJ1-3|13|TRBD1|TRBV18|NA
TGTGCCAGCTCTCTGGACAGGGGAAACACCATATATTTT
CASSLDRGNTIYF
>TRBJ1-1|13|NA|TRBV10-2|NA
TGCGCCACCAAAGCGTCCCAGGGCACTGAAGCTTTCTTT
CATKASQGTEAFF
>TRBJ1-2|13|NA|TRBV12-3/TRBV12-4|NA
TGTGCCAGCAGTTTGTCGGGATTAAGCGGCTACACCTTC
CASSLSGLSGYTF
>TRBJ2-2|15|NA|TRBV10-3|once
TGTGCCATCGCCCAAGCAGGGGAAACGGCCGGGGAGCTGTTTTTT
CAIAQAGETAGELFF
>TRBJ1-5|12|TRBD1|TRBV28|few
TGTGCCAGCAGCACAGGGGACCAGCCCCAGCATTTT
CASSTGDQPQHF
>TRBJ2-7|18|NA|TRBV12-2|once
TGTGCAAGTCGCTTAGAAGGGACTAGCTGGTTCCCATCCTACGAGCAGTACTTC
CASRLEGTSWFPSYEQYF
>TRBJ1-5|12|NA|TRBV28|NA
TGTGCCAGCAATGCCGGAGATCAGCCCCAGCATTTT
CASNAGDQPQHF
>TRBJ1-1|16|NA|TRBV19|NA
TGTGCCAGTAGCTCGTTCAGGGGCCAGGGGAACACTGAAGCTTTCTTT
CASSSFRGQGNTEAFF
>TRBJ2-4|16|NA|TRBV2|NA
TGTGCCAGCAGTGAGCAGGGGCCCGTAGCCAAAAACATTCAGTACTTC
CASSEQGPVAKNIQYF
>TRBJ2-5|14|TRBD1|TRBV18|NA
TGTGCCAGCCGACCGGGACAGGGTCAAGAGACCCAGTACTTC
CASRPGQGQETQYF
>TRBJ2-7|16|NA|TRBV23-1|NA
TGCGCCAGCAGTCATACGCCCCCGAACTGCTTTTACGAGCAGTACTTC
CASSHTPPNCFYEQYF
>TRBJ2-7|13|NA|TRBV2|NA
TGTGCCAGCTGGGGGGGCGAGGTCCACGAGCAGTACTTC
CASWGGEVHEQYF
>TRBJ2-5|15|TRBD2|TRBV25-1|NA
TGTGCCAGCAGTGATAGCGGGACCATAGAAGAGACCCAGTACTTC
CASSDSGTIEETQYF
>TRBJ1-2|15|NA|TRBV5-4|NA
TGTGCCAGCAGCTTGGAGCCGGGTACCAACTATGGCTACACCTTC
CASSLEPGTNYGYTF
>TRBJ2-4|16|TRBD2|TRBV6-5|NA
TGTGCCAGCAGTTACTCACCGGGGGGGACCCTAAACATTCAGTACTTC
CASSYSPGGTLNIQYF
>TRBJ2-1|15|TRBD2|TRBV19|NA
TGTGCCAGTACCCCAAGGAGCGGGGGCTTGGGTGAGCAGTTCTTC
CASTPRSGGLGEQFF
>TRBJ2-7|12|NA|TRBV19|NA
TGTGCCAGCCGCCCCCAGGGGGGCGAGCAGTACTTC
CASRPQGGEQYF
>TRBJ2-2|17|TRBD1|TRBV18|NA
TGTGCCAGCTCACCACTCAGGGACAGCCAAAACACCGGGGAGCTGTTTTTT
CASSPLRDSQNTGELFF
>TRBJ2-7|15|NA|TRBV10-3|once
TGTGCCATCAGTGCAACAGCCACATCCACCTACGAGCAGTACTTC
CAISATATSTYEQYF
>TRBJ1-6|12|TRBD1|TRBV2|NA
TGTGCCGCCAGGGGACAGAATCCACCCCTCCACTTT
CAARGQNPPLHF
>TRBJ2-3|15|TRBD2|TRBV7-7|NA
TGTGCTAGCAGCTCGGGACTAGCGGGCACAGATACGCAGTATTTT
CASSSGLAGTDTQYF
>TRBJ1-2|14|NA|TRBV2|NA
TGTGCCAGCAGGGGGGGGACGGCTTACTATGGCTACACCTTC
CASRGGTAYYGYTF
>TRBJ2-4|13|NA|TRBV29-1|NA
TGCAGCGTTGAACGGCAGCCGGGGGACATTCAGTACTTC
CSVERQPGDIQYF